This section outlines one TCR beta chain sequence together with its context. What this receptor recognizes is not known. No base quality values were provided; no much bigger clone lies one nucleotide off. These data originate in a study of blood T cell repertoires in COVID-19 (dated by TCRdb to between 2020 and 2021). In the study overall: Samples from collaborators originated in the United States, Italy and Spain and spanned both the acute and convalescent phases of COVID-19. HLA class I and class II types, where available, came from metadata supplied by the sample provider rather than from assay-based typing. The samples were drawn from the first 160 participants of the ongoing ImmuneRACE study and from 950 to 1,500 subjects provided by 6 global collaborators. Nearly every sample came with metadata listing a de-identified subject ID, COVID-19 status, age in years and sex. The material from the prospective study consisted of cDNA or gDNA derived from T cells, B-cell-depleted T cells, or PBMCs. Subjects who had been exposed to COVID-19, were actively infected with it, or had recovered from it provided the deeply sampled blood TCRbeta repertoires that made up the dataset. The repertoires were released in a freely available public database meant as a resource for research on the immune response to SARS-CoV-2.

What the study reported, not specific to this receptor: Clinical and demographic metadata were provided uncurated, with the amount varying by source and participant.

The immunoSEQ Assay, a bias-controlled multiplex PCR, was used to amplify TCRbeta CDR3 regions from genomic DNA. Concerning the study's data processing: Within the assay, amplification of reference gene primers was used to estimate how many nucleated cells each sample contained. Sequence reads were collapsed and filtered to measure the absolute abundance of every unique TCRbeta CDR3 rearrangement. Productive Simpson clonality was computed per sample as the square root of Simpson's diversity index over productive rearrangements. TCRdb provides this immuneACCESS table in a form limited to in-frame rearrangements. Some clones are lacking; in checked studies, under half of them reflect an unresolved V gene, and why the rest are absent is not known. V and J calls and clone size are those listed in that table; D and trimming were worked out from the DNA. The table for this sample lists about 280,000 clones; 89% of them were counted only once. The ten largest account for roughly 2.3% of the sample.

Collaborating institutions collected whole blood in K2EDTA tubes following their own protocols. Collaborator samples were shipped for TCRbeta analysis as frozen whole blood, isolated PBMCs, or DNA extracted from either sample type. Material for sequencing was peripheral blood. The sequence derives from a man between 50 and 59 years old with acute or convalescent COVID-19.

The DNA sequence is given as TGTGCCAGCAGCTGGGGACAGGGATGGAAAACCTACGAGCAGTACTTC. Its coded protein is CASSWGQGWKTYEQYF. This receptor chain uses TRBV5-6 and TRBJ2-7; 9 central bases correspond to TRBD1. The CDR3, from cysteine to phenylalanine, totals 16 residues. Only the CDR3 portion is preserved as DNA: 48 bases, with reading frame beginning at the first base. After removal of 3 bases from V and 2 bases from J, the junction retains 9 bases not matched to a gene. The germline V gene provides CDR1 SGHDT and CDR2 YYEEEE.